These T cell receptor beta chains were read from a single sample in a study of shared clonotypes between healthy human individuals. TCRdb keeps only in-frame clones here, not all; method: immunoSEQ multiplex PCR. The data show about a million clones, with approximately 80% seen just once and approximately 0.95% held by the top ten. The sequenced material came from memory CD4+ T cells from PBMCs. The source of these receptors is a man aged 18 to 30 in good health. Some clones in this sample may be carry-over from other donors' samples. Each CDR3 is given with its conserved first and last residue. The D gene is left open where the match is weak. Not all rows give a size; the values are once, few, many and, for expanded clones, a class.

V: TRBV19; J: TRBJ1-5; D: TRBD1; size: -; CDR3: CASSIRGRGTQPQHF; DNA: TGTGCCAGTAGTATTAGGGGGCGCGGGACCCAGCCCCAGCATTTT
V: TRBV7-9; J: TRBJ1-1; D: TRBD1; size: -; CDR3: CASSPGGNTEAFF; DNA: TGTGCCAGCAGCCCAGGGGGTAACACTGAAGCTTTCTTT
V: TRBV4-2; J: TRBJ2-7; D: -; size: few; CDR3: CASSQVSGTRSYEQYF; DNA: TGTGCCAGCAGCCAAGTTTCGGGGACTCGGTCCTACGAGCAGTACTTC
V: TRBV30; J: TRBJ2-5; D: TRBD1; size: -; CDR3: CAWSEGAQETQYF; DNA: TGTGCCTGGAGTGAGGGGGCCCAAGAGACCCAGTACTTC
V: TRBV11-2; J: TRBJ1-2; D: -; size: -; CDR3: CASSLVVRDNRFGGYGYTF; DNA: TGTGCCAGCAGCTTAGTGGTTAGGGACAATCGCTTTGGGGGCTATGGCTACACCTTC
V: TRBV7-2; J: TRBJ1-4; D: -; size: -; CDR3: CASSGRVQEKLFF; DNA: TGTGCCAGCAGCGGCAGGGTACAGGAAAAACTGTTTTTT
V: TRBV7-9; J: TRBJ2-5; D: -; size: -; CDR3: CASSLNQQETQYF; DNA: TGTGCCAGCAGCTTAAACCAGCAAGAGACCCAGTACTTC
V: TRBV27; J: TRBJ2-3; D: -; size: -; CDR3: CASSLGTAPSSADTQYF; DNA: TGTGCCAGCAGTTTAGGGACAGCGCCTTCTAGCGCAGATACGCAGTATTTT
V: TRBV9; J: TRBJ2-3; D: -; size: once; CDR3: CASSALQRSTDTQYF; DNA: TGTGCCAGCAGCGCCCTCCAACGTTCCACAGATACGCAGTATTTT
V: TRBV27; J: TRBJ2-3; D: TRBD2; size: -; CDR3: CASSPLAGGSTDTQYF; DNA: TGTGCCAGCAGTCCCCTCGCGGGAGGAAGCACAGATACGCAGTATTTT